The 9 T cell receptor beta chains given below trace back to one sample, sequenced in a study of T-cell memory formation after mild COVID-19. TCRdb re-derived calls from the 5' RACE reads in MiXCR, one entry per CDR3 protein. This sample has 45,000 to 50,000 distinct CDR3 sequences, with around 7.3% found just once. Source material: PBMCs or a T cell subset sorted from them (not recorded which). These receptors all stem from a man younger than 35 who had mild COVID-19 (a few samples of this study predate the infection). Cell type and time point are not known.

V usage is TRBV7-3 and J usage is TRBJ2-2; 10 nucleotides align to TRBD2. The CDR3 is 16 amino acids. Germline CDR1 SGHTA, CDR2 FQGTGA. The trim removed 5 bases at V and 0 bases at J, leaving 3 bases unmatched. The CDR3 loop is CASSRSGGPNTGELFF. The CDR3 DNA sequence: TGTGCCAGCAGCCGTAGCGGGGGGCCGAACACCGGGGAGCTGTTTTTT.

This clonotype was detected many times. The chain joins TRBV3-1 to TRBJ2-4; a possible D gene is TRBD1 (5 bases). V was trimmed by 3 bases and J by 9 bases, leaving 12 bases between them. In germline, CDR1 is LGHDT, CDR2 YNNKEL (reference sequence). This CDR3 has 13 amino acids. CDR3 bases: TGTGCCAGCAGCCAGTCCAGGGTGGGCATTCAGTACTTC. As protein: CASSQSRVGIQYF.

V usage is TRBV7-2 and J usage is TRBJ1-5; D is possibly TRBD1 (5 bases). This CDR3 contains 14 residues. V dropped 5 bases and J dropped 7 bases, with 15 bases sitting between them. Germline values: CDR1 SGHTA, CDR2 FQGNSA. The CDR3 DNA sequence: TGTGCCAGCAGCCCCGACCGGGGGGGGCAGCCCCAGCATTTT. Amino acid sequence: CASSPDRGGQPQHF.

The rearrangement joins TRBV15 to TRBJ2-1; D may correspond to TRBD1 or TRBD2 (6 bases each). V shed 3 bases and J shed 5 bases, with 11 bases lying between them. CDR1 is LNHNV and CDR2 is YYDKDF in the germline V gene (reference sequence). The CDR3 length is 14 residues. The CDR3 reads CATSRGGDHNEQFF. In DNA, the CDR3 is TGTGCCACCAGCAGGGGGGGCGATCACAATGAGCAGTTCTTC.

This clonotype was counted once. The V call is TRBV5-1, the J call TRBJ2-1; 14 positions agree with TRBD2. Germline CDR1 SGHRS, CDR2 YFSETQ. The CDR3 is made up of 17 amino acids. V shed 1 base and J 8 bases; nucleotides not matched to a gene: 8. The CDR3 loop is CASSLSTSGGVIDEQFF. CDR3 bases: TGCGCCAGCAGCTTGTCGACTAGCGGGGGGGTCATCGATGAGCAGTTCTTC.

This clonotype was observed a handful of times. This sequence joins TRBV2 and TRBJ2-1, with TRBD1 matching over 10 bases. V was clipped by 5 bases and J by 6 bases; unmatched bases: 10. This CDR3 region has 16 residues. In germline, CDR1 is SNHLY, CDR2 FYNNEI. CDR3: CASSYTGTGVANEQFF. The CDR3 DNA sequence: TGTGCCAGCAGTTATACCGGGACAGGGGTGGCCAATGAGCAGTTCTTC.

The table lists this clonotype with many counts. This chain connects TRBV5-8 to TRBJ2-5, with D perhaps matching TRBD2 (5 bases). There are 16 residues in the CDR3. Germline V gives CDR1 SGHTS, CDR2 YDEGEE. V was clipped by 0 bases and J by 5 bases, with 17 bases between them. CDR3 DNA sequence: TGTGCCAGCAGCTTGGGTATAGCGAGGGAAATTGAGACCCAGTACTTC. Amino acids: CASSLGIAREIETQYF.

Many counts were recorded for this clonotype. The chain joins TRBV7-3 to TRBJ2-3; 7 nucleotides agree with TRBD2. The germline V gene encodes CDR1 SGHTA and CDR2 FQGTGA. Trimming took 5 bases from V and 5 from J; bases not matched to a gene: 7. The CDR3 covers 14 residues. CDR3 in amino acids: CASSPPGGRDTQYF. The CDR3 coding sequence is TGTGCCAGCAGCCCCCCCGGCGGGAGAGATACGCAGTATTTT.

This chain links TRBV5-4 with TRBJ2-3; 11 bases line up with TRBD2. Germline loops: CDR1 SGHNT, CDR2 YYREEE (reference sequence). V gave up 0 bases and J gave up 5 bases; unmatched junction bases: 5. CDR3 length: 16 amino acids. CDR3 amino acids: CASSLALAGGRDTQYF. DNA for the CDR3: TGTGCCAGCAGCTTGGCCCTAGCGGGGGGCCGAGATACGCAGTATTTT.